Listed below are T cell receptor beta chains from one sample, sequenced in a study of cytomegalovirus exposure and HLA in healthy donors. Repertoires were generated with immunoSEQ multiplex PCR, while TCRdb's copy carries only in-frame clones and drops some. Here the sample spans 200,000 or so clones, approximately 81% being singletons. Source material: PBMCs. These receptors originate from a young woman in good health and CMV-seropositive. Each CDR3 is given with its conserved first and last residue. The D gene is left open where the match is weak. Only part of the rows carry a size: once, few, many, or a class if the clone is expanded.

j_call d_call v_call clone_size cdr3_nt cdr3_aa
TRBJ2-2 TRBD1 TRBV6-4 . TGTGCCAGCAGTCAAGGGACAGGGGCAACCGGGGAGCTGTTTTTT CASSQGTGATGELFF
TRBJ2-2 TRBD2 TRBV28 . TGTGCCAGCAGCCTAGCGGGGTCGAACACCGGGGAGCTGTTTTTT CASSLAGSNTGELFF
TRBJ2-5 TRBD2 TRBV2 . TGTGCCAGCGTGCTGTTGACTAGCGGGGGCCCCCAAGAGACCCAGTACTTC CASVLLTSGGPQETQYF
TRBJ2-2 TRBD2 TRBV5-6 . TGTGCCAGCGCTCAACTGGGGGGGAGTGATAGGGAGCTGTTTTTT CASAQLGGSDRELFF
TRBJ1-5 . TRBV6-5 . TGTGCCAGCAGTACAGGGATTGATCAGCCCCAGCATTTT CASSTGIDQPQHF
TRBJ1-5 . TRBV7-9 . TGTGCCACCAGTGCGGGGTCTGAGGGTCAGCCCCAGCATTTT CATSAGSEGQPQHF
TRBJ1-4 . TRBV28 . TGTGCCAGCACCCGAGGTGGGAATGAAAAACTGTTTTTT CASTRGGNEKLFF
TRBJ1-3 TRBD1 TRBV4-3 . TGCGCCAGCAGCCAGGACAGGGGGAATGGAAACACCATATATTTT CASSQDRGNGNTIYF
TRBJ2-1 . TRBV11-2 . TGTGCCAGCAGCTTAGTGGCGACTAGCAATGAGCAGTTCTTC CASSLVATSNEQFF
TRBJ1-6 TRBD1 TRBV10-2 . TGCGCCAGCAGTAGGACAGGGGAAAATTCACCCCTCCACTTT CASSRTGENSPLHF
TRBJ1-1 TRBD1 TRBV4-3 . TGCGCCAGCAGCCAAGGACCTAGGGGACAGGCGGAGAAATACACTGAAGCTTTCTTT CASSQGPRGQAEKYTEAFF
TRBJ1-1 TRBD1 TRBV7-9 . TGTGCCAGCAGCGAGAACAGGGGCGCCGGCACTGAAGCTTTCTTT CASSENRGAGTEAFF
TRBJ2-1 TRBD2 TRBV7-9 . TGTGCCAGCACCCTCGGGACTAGCGGGGGCAGCGAGCAGTTCTTC CASTLGTSGGSEQFF
TRBJ2-5 . TRBV6-1 . TGTGCCAGCAGTGAGGAGGTTGCGACCTGGGAAGAGACCCAGTACTTC CASSEEVATWEETQYF
TRBJ1-1 . TRBV4-1 . TGCGCCAGCAGCACCGACTCGGGGGAAGCTTTCTTT CASSTDSGEAFF
TRBJ2-2 TRBD1 TRBV28 . TGTGCCAGCAGTTCCTCGGGACAGGTTGTCGACACCGGGGAGCTGTTTTTT CASSSSGQVVDTGELFF
TRBJ1-2 TRBD1 TRBV7-2 few TGTGCCAGCAGCACCTCGACAGGGGTCGGCTACACCTTC CASSTSTGVGYTF
TRBJ1-2 . TRBV27 . TGTGCCAGCAGTTTAGCGGGGGCCAAGGGCTATGGCTACACCTTC CASSLAGAKGYGYTF
TRBJ1-1 . TRBV6-6 . TGTGCCAGCAGTTACTCCCCGCAGGGTGACACTGAAGCTTTCTTT CASSYSPQGDTEAFF
TRBJ1-1 . TRBV5-1 . TGCGCCAGCAGCTTGGGCCGGTCCGACACTGAAGCTTTCTTT CASSLGRSDTEAFF
TRBJ1-5 TRBD1 TRBV30 . TGTGCCTGGAGTCTCGGGACAGGGGGCGCATCTGGTCAGCCCCAGCATTTT CAWSLGTGGASGQPQHF
TRBJ2-3 TRBD2 TRBV5-1 few TGCGCCAGCAGTGGCGGGGGAATCACAGATACGCAGTATTTT CASSGGGITDTQYF
TRBJ1-5 TRBD1 TRBV4-1 . TGCGCCAGCAGCCAATTACAGGGGGCGAGTCAGCCCCAGCATTTT CASSQLQGASQPQHF
TRBJ1-6 TRBD1 TRBV7-2 . TGTGCCAGCAGCCCTGGACAGGGTGGTTCACCCCTCCACTTT CASSPGQGGSPLHF
TRBJ2-3 TRBD1 TRBV5-5 . TGTGCCAGCAGCTTGGACAGGGGGCATCTGACAGATACGCAGTATTTT CASSLDRGHLTDTQYF
TRBJ2-1 . TRBV7-3 once TGTGCCAGCAGCTTAAGTCCGTTTGCGGGTACAACAGATGAGCAGTTCTTC CASSLSPFAGTTDEQFF
TRBJ1-1 . TRBV27 . TGTGCCAGCAGTTTTCAGGGTGTGAACACTGAAGCTTTCTTT CASSFQGVNTEAFF
TRBJ2-5 TRBD1 TRBV6-1 . TGTGCCAGCAGCCCAACAGGGGGCGTAGAGACCCAGTACTTC CASSPTGGVETQYF
TRBJ2-2 TRBD2 TRBV7-9 . TGTGCCAGCAGCTTAGCCCGGACTAGCGCTTCCACCGGGGAGCTGTTTTTT CASSLARTSASTGELFF
TRBJ1-4 . TRBV10-3 . TGTGCCACCATGGCTGAGACAGAGAATGAAAAACTGTTTTTT CATMAETENEKLFF
TRBJ2-1 . TRBV4-3 . TGCGCCAGCAGCCAAGGTCTAGGTGAGCAGTTCTTC CASSQGLGEQFF
TRBJ1-4 . TRBV6-6 . TGTGCCACCTCAGGGCGGACTGAAAAACTGTTTTTT CATSGRTEKLFF
TRBJ1-2 TRBD1 TRBV19 . TGTGCCAGTAGTGCCGACAGGGAATATGGCTACACCTTC CASSADREYGYTF
TRBJ2-7 . TRBV21-1 once TGTGCCAGCAGCAAAAAAGGAGGGAGGCACTACGAGCAGTACTTC CASSKKGGRHYEQYF
TRBJ1-1 TRBD1 TRBV30 . TGTGCCTGGGCAGGGGGAGCGACTGAAGCTTTCTTT CAWAGGATEAFF
TRBJ1-2 TRBD1 TRBV28 . TGTGCCAGCAGTTTAACATCTCAGGGGGTTGGCTATGGCTACACCTTC CASSLTSQGVGYGYTF
TRBJ2-7 . TRBV5-1 . TGCGCCAGCAGCTTGGATAGGAGCTACGAGCAGTACTTC CASSLDRSYEQYF
TRBJ2-1 TRBD2 TRBV29-1 . TGCAGCGTGACTAGCGGGCCGATCTCCTACAATGAGCAGTTCTTC CSVTSGPISYNEQFF
TRBJ2-2 . TRBV4-2 . TGTGCCAGCAGCCAAGATCGAGGGGGGGCCACCGGGGAGCTGTTTTTT CASSQDRGGATGELFF
TRBJ2-2 TRBD2 TRBV9 . TGTGCCAGCAGCGTAGCCTTCCCGGGACTAGCGGGGGGGAGGACCGGGGAGCTGTTTTTT CASSVAFPGLAGGRTGELFF
TRBJ2-1 . TRBV4-3 few TGCGCCAGCAGCCAAGAACCTAGCTCCTACAATGAGCAGTTCTTC CASSQEPSSYNEQFF
TRBJ2-1 . TRBV5-4 . TGTGCCAGCAGCCCCGTTTGGGCGGGGACTGACAATGAGCAGTTCTTC CASSPVWAGTDNEQFF
TRBJ2-3 TRBD2 TRBV19 . TGTGCCAGTAGTCCTAGCGGGGGCACAGATACGCAGTATTTT CASSPSGGTDTQYF
TRBJ2-5 . TRBV5-4 . TGTGCCAGCAGCTTTGTCTCAGGGGGGCCCGGGGAGACCCAGTACTTC CASSFVSGGPGETQYF
TRBJ1-1 TRBD1 TRBV11-1 . TGTGCCAGCAGTCCGGGACAGATGAACACTGAAGCTTTCTTT CASSPGQMNTEAFF
TRBJ1-1 TRBD1 TRBV5-5 . TGTGCCAGCAGCGTACAGGGGGACACTGAAGCTTTCTTT CASSVQGDTEAFF
TRBJ2-3 TRBD1 TRBV7-3 . TGTGCCAGCAGTCAGGGGGCTCTAAGCACAGATACGCAGTATTTT CASSQGALSTDTQYF
TRBJ2-1 . TRBV10-3 . TGTGCCACCGCGCGGAGGGGTGACGGGGGTAGTGAGCAGTTCTTC CATARRGDGGSEQFF
TRBJ1-5 . TRBV6-5 . TGTGCCAGCAGTCCACCGGCGGGGCAGCCCCAGCATTTT CASSPPAGQPQHF
TRBJ1-2 . TRBV28 few TGTGCCAGCAGGTTCAGAGACAGCTCTTTCTATGGCTACACCTTC CASRFRDSSFYGYTF
TRBJ2-3 TRBD2 TRBV6-1 few TGTGCCAGCAGTGAGACTAGCGGGGGGACAGATACGCAGTATTTT CASSETSGGTDTQYF
TRBJ2-2 TRBD2 TRBV11-3 . TGTGCCAGCAGCTCCCTAGCGGGGGGCACCGGGGAGCTGTTTTTT CASSSLAGGTGELFF
TRBJ1-1 . TRBV9 once TGTGCCAGCAGCGCGACAGGAGACACTGAAGCTTTCTTT CASSATGDTEAFF